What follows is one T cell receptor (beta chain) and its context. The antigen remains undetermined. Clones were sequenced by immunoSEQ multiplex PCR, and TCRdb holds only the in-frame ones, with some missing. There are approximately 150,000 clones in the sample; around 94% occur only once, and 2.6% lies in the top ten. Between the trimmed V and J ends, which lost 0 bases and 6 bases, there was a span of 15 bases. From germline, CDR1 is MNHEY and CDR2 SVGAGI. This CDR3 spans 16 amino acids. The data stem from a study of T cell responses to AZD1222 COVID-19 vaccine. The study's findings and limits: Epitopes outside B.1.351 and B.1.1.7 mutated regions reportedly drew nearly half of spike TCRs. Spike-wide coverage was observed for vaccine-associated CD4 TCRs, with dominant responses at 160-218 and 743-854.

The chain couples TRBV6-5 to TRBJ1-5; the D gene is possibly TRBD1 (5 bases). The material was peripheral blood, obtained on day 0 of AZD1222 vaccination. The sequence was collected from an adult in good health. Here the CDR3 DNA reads TGTGCCAGCAGTTACTCGGACCCAGGGAGAGGTCAGCCCCAGCATTTT. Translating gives CASSYSDPGRGQPQHF.